The 10 T cell receptor beta chains given below trace back to one sample, sequenced in a study of shared clonotypes between healthy human individuals. Naive CD8 cells were CD45RO-negative, positively selected for CCR7, excluding terminally differentiated effector memory CD45RA+ cells. The table came from immunoSEQ multiplex PCR; TCRdb's copy has only in-frame clones and leaves some out. The table lists about 2.1 million clones, about 92% of them singletons, with approximately 1.7% in the top ten. Sequencing input: naive CD8+ T cells from PBMCs. These receptors came from a man between 18 and 29 years old in good health. Some clones in this sample may be carry-over from other donors' samples.

The gene calls are TRBV2 and TRBJ2-4; the match to TRBD2 covers 7 bases. The junction had 12 bases not matched to a gene; V was cut back by 8 bases and J by 2 bases. Germline CDR1 and CDR2: SNHLY and FYNNEI. The CDR3 has 16 amino acids. The CDR3 reads CASRGRAGEPKNIQYF. CDR3 coding DNA: TGTGCCAGCCGGGGAAGGGCGGGAGAACCCAAAAACATTCAGTACTTC.

The chain is built from TRBV5-1 and TRBJ1-4; D unresolved. Germline V lookup: CDR1 SGHRS, CDR2 YFSETQ. The V and J ends lost 5 bases and 8 bases respectively, with 19 bases between them. The CDR3 length is 15 residues. The CDR3 nucleotides read TGCGCCAGCAGTCCCGGAGAGGGCCAATGGGAAAAACTGTTTTTT. Its translation: CASSPGEGQWEKLFF.

J is TRBJ1-4 and V is TRBV7-6, with D perhaps matching TRBD1 (5 bases). V lost 8 bases, J lost 2 bases, and 21 bases lay in between. The CDR3 has 17 amino acids. Germline V gene lookup returns CDR1 SGHVS and CDR2 FNYEAQ. The CDR3 DNA follows: TGTGCCAGCGGGAGACCCTCCAGGGAGATCACTAATGAAAAACTGTTTTTT. This codes for CASGRPSREITNEKLFF.

This clone was found a few times. The chain combines TRBV7-9 with TRBJ1-1; 7 bases fit TRBD1. Germline V gives CDR1 SEHNR, CDR2 FQNEAQ (reference sequence). The CDR3 is made up of 12 amino acids. The V and J ends lost 7 bases and 6 bases, in that order; junction bases with no gene match: 5. CDR3 in DNA: TGTGCCAGCACCCTACAGGGGCCTGAAGCTTTCTTT. Translation: CASTLQGPEAFF.

The genes are TRBV2 and TRBJ2-1; 9 nucleotides agree with TRBD2. The length of the CDR3 is 14 residues. Losses at the gene ends were 8 bases for V and 10 bases for J; bases not matched to a gene: 12. CDR1 and CDR2 (germline): SNHLY, FYNNEI. CDR3 region: CASRVREGWGEQFF. In nucleotides, the CDR3 is TGTGCCAGCCGAGTGCGGGAGGGCTGGGGGGAGCAGTTCTTC.

This rearrangement joins TRBV27 to TRBJ1-5; maybe TRBD1 (5 bases). The V end lost 8 bases, the J end lost 0 bases, and 14 bases lay between the germline ends. The CDR3 runs 15 residues. CDR1 is MNHEY and CDR2 is SMNVEV in the germline V gene (reference sequence). CDR3 coding DNA: TGTGCCAGCTCCCGGGGGACGCATAGCAATCAGCCCCAGCATTTT. It is translated as CASSRGTHSNQPQHF.

This clone was counted once. CDR3 in amino acids: CASRPGLAGMDTQYF. The CDR3 DNA follows: TGTGCCAGCAGACCGGGACTAGCGGGAATGGATACGCAGTATTTT. This chain joins TRBV27 and TRBJ2-3; TRBD2 matches 13 bases. Unmatched junction bases numbered 6, after V lost 6 bases and J lost 6 bases. Germline loops: CDR1 MNHEY, CDR2 SMNVEV (reference sequence). The CDR3 has 15 residues.

In its sample, this clone was seen once. CDR3 protein: CASSYSTARQETQYF. The CDR3 DNA reads as TGTGCCAGCAGTTACTCGACGGCCCGACAAGAGACCCAGTACTTC. The rearrangement links TRBV6-5 to TRBJ2-5; D call uncertain. Germline values: CDR1 MNHEY, CDR2 SVGAGI. This CDR3 contains 15 residues. V lost 0 bases and J 2 bases, leaving 10 bases between the germline ends.

The chain is built from TRBV6-6 and TRBJ2-3, with 7 nucleotides matching TRBD1. V lost 2 bases to trimming and J lost 1 base; unmatched junction nucleotides: 6. Germline CDR1 is MNHNY and CDR2 is SVGAGI (reference sequence). This CDR3 has 16 amino acids. CDR3 sequence: CASSYAKGAGTDTQYF. The CDR3 bases are TGTGCCAGCAGTTACGCCAAGGGGGCCGGCACAGATACGCAGTATTTT.

The CDR3 nucleotides are TGTGCCAGCAGCTCGAGACTAGCGGGAGAAGAGACCCAGTACTTC. It yields the protein CASSSRLAGEETQYF. This chain connects TRBV7-6 to TRBJ2-5; 12 nucleotides agree with TRBD2. The trim removed 4 bases at V and 3 bases at J, leaving 3 bases unmatched. The CDR3 extends over 15 amino acids. Germline V CDR1 and CDR2: SGHVS, FNYEAQ.